This T cell receptor beta chain derives from a study of T cells in localized non-small cell lung cancer. This table comes from immunoSEQ multiplex PCR, and its TCRdb copy is limited to in-frame clones, with some not included. This repertoire shows 15,000 to 20,000 clones, around 90% found once; its top ten account for more than 1%. The clonotype was recovered from a woman aged 40-75 years with stage III lung adenocarcinoma. The starting material was peripheral blood mononuclear cells, obtained before any cancer treatment.

The CDR3 DNA sequence: TGTGCCTGGAGTGTCCCGGGGCTCTCAGAGACCCAGTACTTC. Protein: CAWSVPGLSETQYF. The chain employs TRBV30 and TRBJ2-5, with D perhaps matching TRBD1 or TRBD2 (5 bases each). This CDR3 has 14 amino acids. The germline gives CDR1 GTSNPN, CDR2 SVGIG (reference sequence). Between the trimmed V and J ends, which lost 0 bases and 4 bases, there was a span of 12 bases.